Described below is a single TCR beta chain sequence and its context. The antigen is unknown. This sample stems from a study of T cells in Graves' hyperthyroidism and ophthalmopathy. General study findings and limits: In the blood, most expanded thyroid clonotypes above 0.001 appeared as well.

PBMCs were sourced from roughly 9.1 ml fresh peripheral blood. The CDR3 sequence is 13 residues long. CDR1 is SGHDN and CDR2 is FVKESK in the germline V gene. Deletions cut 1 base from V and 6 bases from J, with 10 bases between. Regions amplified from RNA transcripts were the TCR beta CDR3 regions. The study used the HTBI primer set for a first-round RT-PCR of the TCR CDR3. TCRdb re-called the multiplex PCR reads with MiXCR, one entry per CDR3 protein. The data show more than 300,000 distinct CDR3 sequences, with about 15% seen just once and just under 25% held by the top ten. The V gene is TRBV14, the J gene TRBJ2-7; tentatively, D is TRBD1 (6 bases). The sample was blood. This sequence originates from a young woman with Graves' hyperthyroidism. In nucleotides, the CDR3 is TGTGCCAGCAGCCAAGCAGGGGCCAGCGAGCAGTACTTC. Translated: CASSQAGASEQYF. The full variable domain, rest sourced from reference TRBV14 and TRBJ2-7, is EAGVTQFPSHSVIEKGQTVTLRCDPISGHDNLYWYRRVMGKEIKFLLHFVKESKQDESGMPNNRFLAERTGGTYSTLKVQPAELEDSGVYFCASSQAGASEQYFGPGTRLTVT.